The 28 T cell receptor beta chains below come from one sample, sequenced in a study of cytomegalovirus exposure and HLA in healthy donors (dated by TCRdb to about 2017). To prepare the library, the immunoSEQ multiplex PCR assay was applied. For the multiplex PCR, a mixture combining 60 forward primers for TCR Vbeta segments and 13 reverse primers for TCR Jbeta segments was used. As stored in TCRdb, this immuneACCESS dataset retains in-frame rearrangements with V and J assigned. A fraction of the clones does not appear; measured against another copy, unresolved V genes explain less than half of the discrepancy, and the remainder lacks a known reason. The sample data list approximately 190,000 clones, and roughly 80% of these were observed just once. The ten largest clones add up to around 3.9% of the sample. Sequencing used PBMCs. The receptors shown here come from a man in his forties or fifties in good health and CMV-seronegative.

V is TRBV27 and J is TRBJ2-7; D is ambiguous. Germline V CDR1 and CDR2: MNHEY, SMNVEV (reference sequence). This CDR3 is built from 12 residues. Trimming took off 8 bases at V and 2 bases at J, with 10 bases between the two ends. Here the CDR3 reads CASGRRAYEQYF. The DNA of the CDR3 is TGTGCCAGCGGGCGCAGAGCCTACGAGCAGTACTTC.

The CDR3 nucleotides read TGTGCCAGCAGTTATTGGGACAGACCTAATGAAAAACTGTTTTTT. It encodes CASSYWDRPNEKLFF. The V gene is TRBV6-6, the J gene TRBJ1-4, with 7 positions matching TRBD1. CDR1 is MNHNY, CDR2 SVGAGI, per germline (reference sequence). The trim removed 3 bases at V and 3 bases at J, leaving 4 bases unmatched. The CDR3 runs to 15 residues.

J is TRBJ2-7 and V is TRBV7-8; 9 nucleotides match TRBD1. In germline, CDR1 is SGHVS, CDR2 FQNEAQ. The CDR3 is 13 amino acids. Losses at the gene ends were 5 bases for V and 7 bases for J; bases not matched to a gene: 6. CDR3 loop: CASSPGQGQEQYF. The DNA of the CDR3 is TGTGCCAGCAGCCCGGGACAGGGACAAGAGCAGTACTTC.

The chain links TRBV6-6 to TRBJ2-1, with D perhaps matching TRBD1 (5 bases). Germline assignment: CDR1 MNHNY and CDR2 SVGAGI (reference sequence). Trimming shortened V by 0 bases and J by 10 bases, and 13 bases separated the two germline ends. CDR3 size: 14 residues. Written as DNA, the CDR3 is TGTGCCAGCAGTTACTCGACAGATTTAGGAGAGCAGTTCTTC. Its protein product is CASSYSTDLGEQFF.

The V call is TRBV27, the J call TRBJ1-5; D might be TRBD1 (6 bases). Germline lookup yields CDR1 MNHEY and CDR2 SMNVEV (reference sequence). V was trimmed by 4 bases and J by 5 bases, leaving 9 bases between them. CDR3 length: 13 amino acids. CDR3 DNA sequence: TGTGCCAGCAGTTACAGGGCCTATCAGCCCCAGCATTTT. As protein: CASSYRAYQPQHF.

The V gene is TRBV10-3, the J gene TRBJ2-2, with TRBD2 identical over 12 bases. The CDR3 extends over 18 amino acids. Losses at the gene ends were 5 bases for V and 0 bases for J; bases not matched to a gene: 7. Germline CDR1 is ENHRY and CDR2 is SYGVKD. CDR3 region: CAISRRLAGESNTGELFF. As DNA, the CDR3 is TGTGCCATCAGTAGACGACTAGCGGGGGAGTCGAACACCGGGGAGCTGTTTTTT.

V and J are TRBV7-3 and TRBJ2-2, with 14 bases that match TRBD2. Germline assignment: CDR1 SGHTA and CDR2 FQGTGA. This CDR3 has 17 amino acids. Germline trimming cut 4 bases from V and 4 bases from J; bases unmatched to any gene: 5. The CDR3 is CASSSGTSGGSTGELFF. The CDR3 region has the DNA TGTGCCAGCAGCTCCGGGACTAGCGGGGGTTCCACCGGGGAGCTGTTTTTT.

The chain couples TRBV7-8 to TRBJ2-1; the D is unclear. The V gene's germline CDR1 is SGHVS and CDR2 FQNEAQ. The V end lost 1 base, the J end lost 8 bases, and 9 bases lay between the germline ends. This CDR3 spans 13 amino acids. The CDR3 here is CASSLERLDEQFF. The CDR3 DNA reads TGTGCCAGCAGCTTAGAGCGTTTGGATGAGCAGTTCTTC.

The CDR3 nucleotides read TGTGCCAGCAGTTCCTCATGGGGGGGGACAGATACGCAGTATTTT. Its protein is CASSSSWGGTDTQYF. The genes are TRBV27 and TRBJ2-3; 7 bases agree with TRBD2. CDR1 MNHEY and CDR2 SMNVEV come from the germline V gene (reference sequence). Trimming cost V 4 bases and J 3 bases; bases outside gene matches: 7. The CDR3 consists of 15 residues.

This chain connects TRBV10-3 to TRBJ2-5; 7 positions match TRBD1. J gave up 7 bases and V 0 bases, and 5 bases lay outside the gene matches. Germline lookup yields CDR1 ENHRY and CDR2 SYGVKD. The CDR3 runs 14 residues. CDR3 region: CAISESRGPGTQYF. DNA for the CDR3: TGTGCCATCAGTGAGTCAAGGGGGCCAGGGACCCAGTACTTC.

The chain couples TRBV19 to TRBJ1-5; unclear D gene. Germline CDR1 is LNHDA and CDR2 is SQIVND (reference sequence). The CDR3 consists of 15 residues. V was cut by 5 bases and J by 3 bases, with 14 bases left in between. CDR3 amino acids: CASSPSMGYNQPQHF. CDR3 sequence (DNA): TGTGCCAGTAGTCCCTCTATGGGCTACAATCAGCCCCAGCATTTT.

The table lists this clone with a few counts. The chain carries TRBV7-9 and TRBJ2-1; TRBD2 matches at 10 bases. Trimming cost V 6 bases and J 5 bases; bases outside gene matches: 7. Germline assignment: CDR1 SEHNR and CDR2 FQNEAQ (reference sequence). This CDR3 has 15 residues. The CDR3 DNA sequence: TGTGCCAGCAGACCTAGCGGGGGAAGAAACAATGAGCAGTTCTTC. As protein: CASRPSGGRNNEQFF.

The table lists this clone with a few counts. V usage is TRBV12-2 and J usage is TRBJ1-1; whether TRBD1, the table's D call, matches the DNA was not checked. TRBV12-2 is tagged as a pseudogene. The CDR3 sequence is 14 residues long. This CDR3 is CASRLDSVGTEAFF. As DNA, the CDR3 is TGTGCAAGTCGCCTGGACAGCGTGGGGACTGAAGCTTTCTTT.

The genes are TRBV27 and TRBJ2-3; 9 nucleotides align to TRBD1. Trimming took 6 bases from V and 8 from J; bases not matched to a gene: 15. The germline gives CDR1 MNHEY, CDR2 SMNVEV (reference sequence). The CDR3 is made up of 16 amino acids. CDR3 sequence (DNA): TGTGCCAGCAGCTACCGATCGGGACAGGGTCTAATTACGCAGTATTTT. Translating gives CASSYRSGQGLITQYF.

The J gene is TRBJ2-7, the V gene TRBV7-9; 9 bases are a match to TRBD1. The V gene's germline CDR1 is SEHNR and CDR2 FQNEAQ (reference sequence). The V segment lost 1 base and the J segment 3 bases; nucleotides outside the gene matches: 10. The CDR3 is made up of 17 amino acids. CDR3: CASSLGRARDRDYEQYF. The CDR3 DNA reads as TGTGCCAGCAGCTTAGGTAGGGCCCGGGACAGGGACTACGAGCAGTACTTC.

V usage is TRBV9 and J usage is TRBJ2-1; 13 bases are shared with TRBD2. This CDR3 is 20 amino acids long. CDR1 is SGDLS and CDR2 is YYNGEE in the germline V gene. V was clipped by 0 bases and J by 9 bases; unmatched bases: 18. The CDR3 DNA reads TGTGCCAGCAGCGTAGGTCTTGGGGGACTAGCGGGGACCTTCACGGGTGAGCAGTTCTTC. As protein: CASSVGLGGLAGTFTGEQFF.

The V call is TRBV30, the J call TRBJ2-5; 7 bases line up with TRBD2. The CDR3 consists of 12 residues. Germline CDR1 GTSNPN, CDR2 SVGIG (reference sequence). Unmatched junction bases numbered 4, after V lost 5 bases and J lost 4 bases. This CDR3 reads CAWASGVETQYF. DNA of the CDR3: TGTGCCTGGGCGAGCGGGGTAGAGACCCAGTACTTC.

This clone was found once. V is TRBV6-5 and J is TRBJ2-7; tentative D call: TRBD1 (6 bases). The CDR3 totals 15 residues. The V gene's germline CDR1 is MNHEY and CDR2 SVGAGI. The V and J ends lost 6 bases and 1 base respectively, with 16 bases between them. This chain's CDR3 is CASRQTGMSSYEQYF. CDR3 coding DNA: TGTGCCAGCAGACAAACAGGGATGTCTTCCTACGAGCAGTACTTC.

This chain links TRBV4-3 with TRBJ2-7; the D gene is possibly TRBD2 (7 bases). The V gene lost 4 bases and the J gene lost 1 base, with 14 bases spanning the gap. This CDR3 spans 15 amino acids. The V gene's germline CDR1 is LGHNA and CDR2 YSLEER. CDR3 region: CASSPERGGSYEQYF. DNA for the CDR3: TGCGCCAGCAGCCCAGAGAGGGGGGGGTCCTACGAGCAGTACTTC.

V is TRBV2 and J is TRBJ1-1; D call uncertain. The CDR3 totals 14 residues. With 8 bases removed from V and 0 bases from J, the gap between germline ends came to 13 bases. CDR1 SNHLY and CDR2 FYNNEI come from the germline V gene. CDR3 in DNA: TGTGCCAGCGACCGGGAAATCATGAACACTGAAGCTTTCTTT. Translated, it gives CASDREIMNTEAFF. Looking up the rest from reference TRBV2 and TRBJ1-1 gives the full variable domain: EPEVTQTPSHQVTQMGQEVILRCVPISNHLYFYWYRQILGQKVEFLVSFYNNEISEKSEIFDDQFSVERPDGSNFTLKIRSTKLEDSAMYFCASDREIMNTEAFFGQGTRLTVV.

The genes are TRBV7-9 and TRBJ2-7; 8 bases line up with TRBD1. CDR3 size: 16 residues. The V and J ends lost 4 bases and 1 base, in that order; junction bases with no gene match: 9. Germline CDR1 reads SEHNR; CDR2 reads FQNEAQ (reference sequence). CDR3: CASSSFWTGSSYEQYF. Written as DNA, the CDR3 is TGTGCCAGCAGCTCCTTCTGGACAGGGTCGTCCTACGAGCAGTACTTC.

CDR3 amino acids: CASSEEGDTFQETQYF. DNA for the CDR3: TGTGCCAGCAGTGAAGAAGGGGACACCTTCCAAGAGACCCAGTACTTC. The chain carries TRBV6-1 and TRBJ2-5; a possible D gene is TRBD1 (6 bases). This CDR3 has 16 residues. Per germline, CDR1 MNHNS and CDR2 SASEGT. The V end was cut by 1 base, the J end by 1 base, with 13 bases between.

This chain connects TRBV18 to TRBJ2-7; no clear D gene. The germline V and J ends were trimmed by 0 bases and 2 bases, with 5 bases remaining between them. CDR1 is KGHSH, CDR2 LQKENI, per germline. The CDR3 runs to 13 residues. The CDR3 sequence: CASSPPETYEQYF. DNA for the CDR3: TGTGCCAGCTCACCACCGGAGACCTACGAGCAGTACTTC.

The gene calls are TRBV7-8 and TRBJ2-5; 10 bases line up with TRBD1. This CDR3 has 15 residues. Per the germline V gene, CDR1 is SGHVS and CDR2 is FQNEAQ. Unmatched junction bases numbered 7, after V lost 5 bases and J lost 4 bases. CDR3 in amino acids: CASSLYGQGGETQYF. For the CDR3, the DNA is TGTGCCAGCAGCCTCTATGGACAGGGGGGAGAGACCCAGTACTTC.

The J gene is TRBJ2-3, the V gene TRBV2; 9 nucleotides agree with TRBD1. The CDR3 extends over 15 amino acids. The V segment lost 6 bases and the J segment 3 bases; nucleotides outside the gene matches: 7. Germline-derived CDR1 and CDR2 are SNHLY and FYNNEI. This CDR3 is CASRAQGARTDTQYF. For the CDR3, the DNA is TGTGCCAGCAGAGCACAGGGGGCAAGGACAGATACGCAGTATTTT.

The V gene is TRBV27, the J gene TRBJ1-2, with a weak D call TRBD1 (6 bases). Germline V gives CDR1 MNHEY, CDR2 SMNVEV (reference sequence). The CDR3 extends over 17 amino acids. The V gene lost 4 bases and the J gene lost 0 bases, with 18 bases spanning the gap. CDR3 sequence: CASSSAGGGYANYGYTF. CDR3 DNA sequence: TGTGCCAGCAGTTCAGCGGGGGGCGGGTACGCTAACTATGGCTACACCTTC.

The chain joins TRBV6-5 to TRBJ1-1, with D possibly TRBD1 on 5 matching bases. The CDR3 has 13 residues. Germline CDR1 MNHEY, CDR2 SVGAGI. V was cut by 2 bases and J by 5 bases, with 9 bases left in between. CDR3 protein: CASSYTGQTEAFF. The CDR3 bases are TGTGCCAGCAGTTACACAGGACAAACTGAAGCTTTCTTT.

The chain carries TRBV5-6 and TRBJ1-1; the match to TRBD1 covers 7 bases. This CDR3 is 12 amino acids long. Germline V gene lookup returns CDR1 SGHDT and CDR2 YYEEEE. Unmatched junction bases numbered 6, after V lost 2 bases and J lost 11 bases. For the CDR3, the DNA is TGTGCCAGCAGCTTCGACAGGGTTCGGGCTTTCTTT. Protein sequence: CASSFDRVRAFF.